This T cell receptor (beta chain) came from a study of monozygotic twins with inflammatory bowel disease. Study-level results: Fewer shared clonotypes with others were found in IBD patients than in healthy twins, especially with disease activity.

Eight separate reactions per sample served to make cDNA. UMIs incorporating a 6-nucleotide sample barcode were appended by means of template switching. TCRdb processed the 5' RACE reads again and assigns one entry to each CDR3 protein, with no DNA. The listing contains fewer than 350,000 distinct CDR3 sequences. Whole-blood RNA isolation (total RNA) proceeded without T cell sorting. Germline CDR1 is MNHEY and CDR2 is SVGAGI. This CDR3 spans 19 amino acids. About this clonotype: Its antigen is still unknown.

Sequenced input: blood. The TCR was taken from a human donor with ulcerative colitis or Crohn's disease, or a healthy co-twin of an affected twin (not recorded which). The chain uses TRBV6-5 and TRBJ2-6; TCRdb selects TRBD1, and the lack of DNA leaves this call unchecked. The CDR3 reads CASSYSMGVGLGGVNVLTF.